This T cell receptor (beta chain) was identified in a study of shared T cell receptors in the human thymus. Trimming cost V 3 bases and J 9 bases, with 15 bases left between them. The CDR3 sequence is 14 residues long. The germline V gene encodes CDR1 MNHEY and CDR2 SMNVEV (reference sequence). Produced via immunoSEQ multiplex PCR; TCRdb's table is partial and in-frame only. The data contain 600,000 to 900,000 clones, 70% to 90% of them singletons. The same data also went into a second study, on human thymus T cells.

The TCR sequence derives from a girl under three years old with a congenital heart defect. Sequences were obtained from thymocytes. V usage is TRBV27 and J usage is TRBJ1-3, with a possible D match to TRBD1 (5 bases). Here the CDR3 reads CASSFLGQPGTIYF. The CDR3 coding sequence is TGTGCCAGCAGTTTTTTAGGACAACCGGGCACCATATATTTT.